This record concerns one T cell receptor (beta chain) sequence. The data belong to a study of blood T cell repertoires in COVID-19. Study background: COVID-19 samples from acute and convalescent phases originated in the United States, Italy and Spain. Sources were T cells, B-cell-depleted T cells, or PBMCs; the material itself was cDNA or gDNA.

In the authors' workflow: Reference gene primer amplification gave nucleated cell count estimates. TCRdb's table, derived via immunoSEQ multiplex PCR, lists solely in-frame clones and lacks some. V, J and clone size derive from that table, while D and trimming were established from the DNA sequence. The data contain roughly 21,000 clones, about 89% of them seen just once; the ten biggest clones take up under 20%. CDR1 is LNHDA, CDR2 SQIVND, per germline (reference sequence). J gave up 0 bases and V 5 bases, and 7 bases lay outside the gene matches. The CDR3 loop spans 16 amino acids. The chain links TRBV19 to TRBJ1-1; 9 nucleotides line up with TRBD1. The sequencing input was peripheral blood. The clonotype originates from a man between 65 and 85 years old with active COVID-19. CDR3 protein: CASSDGTGPMNTEAFF. For the CDR3, the DNA is TGTGCCAGTAGTGACGGGACAGGGCCCATGAACACTGAAGCTTTCTTT. Full variable domain (rest looked up from reference TRBV19 and TRBJ1-1): DGGITQSPKYLFRKEGQNVTLSCEQNLNHDAMYWYRQDPGQGLRLIYYSQIVNDFQKGDIAEGYSVSREKKESFPLTVTSAQKNPTAFYLCASSDGTGPMNTEAFFGQGTRLTVV.